This TCR beta chain was observed in a study of blood T cell repertoires in COVID-19. On the study more broadly: Specimens from acute and convalescent COVID-19 originated in the United States, Italy and Spain.

V trimming: 0 bases; J trimming: 8 bases; junction bases outside the gene matches: 10. This CDR3 region has 15 residues. In germline, CDR1 is SGHDT, CDR2 YYEEEE. Clones were sequenced by immunoSEQ multiplex PCR, and TCRdb holds only the in-frame ones, with some missing. The repertoire holds about 150,000 clones, with approximately 80% as singletons. The origin of this receptor is a woman at least 80 years old with acute or convalescent COVID-19. The chain links TRBV5-6 to TRBJ1-2, with 7 bases aligning to TRBD1. Sequencing used peripheral blood. The CDR3 is CASSLVWDSRVGYTF. CDR3 nucleotide sequence: TGTGCCAGCAGCTTGGTGTGGGACAGTCGTGTAGGCTACACCTTC.